The following is a T cell receptor (beta chain) sequence with its context. In this sample, this clone turned up once. No antigen is known for it. No qualities accompany the bases; no much larger clone lies one base away. In total, roughly 710 healthy bone marrow donors made up the cohort. At the time of sampling, all cohort members were nominally healthy, though unrecorded immune exposures were likely present. The donor was CMV seronegative and belonged to the group of 352 seronegative cohort members. A peripheral blood sample was provided by each donor, and peripheral blood mononuclear cells were used for TCR beta sequencing. Genomic DNA was extracted from the blood cell samples with the Qiagen DNeasy Blood Extraction Kit. This sample is drawn from a study of cytomegalovirus exposure and HLA in healthy donors (dated by TCRdb to about 2017). Regarding the research as a whole: An earlier analysis of approximately 590 of the donors reported 276 Gb of sequence data and roughly 110 million unique TCR beta sequences from roughly 180 million T cells. Roughly 300 gigabases of sequencing data and around 80 million unique TCR sequences made up an early release that covered 640 HLA-typed donors. The genetic ancestry cluster associated with self-reported Caucasian donors included around four fifths of the roughly 400 genotyped donors. The study aimed to test whether cataloging public T cell receptors could reveal signatures of past pathogen exposure. The study profiled the T cell repertoires of fewer than 850 subjects by immunosequencing and related them to cytomegalovirus serostatus. Along with the approximately 620-subject first cohort, a separate validation cohort of over 90 different subjects was used. High-throughput TCR immunosequencing, statistical association of individual TCRs with disease status, and machine learning were combined to predict cytomegalovirus infection status. A later analysis re-examined previously published TCR beta repertoires from more than 650 donors and added high-resolution HLA genotyping to investigate patterns of TCR occurrence. The later analysis used no new phenotypic data to find candidate immune exposures, relying instead on TCR beta sequences and their occurrence across donors. An earlier analysis of fewer than 700 of the donors applied high-throughput TCR beta sequencing to assess whether each TCR beta V gene segment acted as functional or pseudogenic. Donor age, sex, ethnicity and CMV serostatus were compiled together with the repertoire data. In a later genetic analysis, genome-wide SNP genotypes for 398 of the 666 donors were used, and that subset was treated as a discovery cohort. All discovery cohort repertoires had been generated using a single sequencing platform. Both class I and class II loci were covered by HLA typing, at four-digit resolution. The number of donors typed differed by locus, with roughly 629-640 for A, B, C, DRB1 and DQB1, 522 for DQA1, 600 to 610 for DPA1, and around 430 for DPB1. Roughly five DR-DQ haplotypes were treated as single units for association and clustering because of strong linkage in the cohort. Among almost 400 genotyped donors of the cohort, an average of roughly 240,000 unique TCR beta nucleotide sequences were sequenced per donor, roughly a sixth of them non-productive.

Results the study describes overall, beyond this receptor: A later analysis reported that several top co-occurrence clusters appeared linked to parvovirus B19, influenza, CMV and Epstein-Barr virus. Immune exposure information for the cohort was limited to CMV serostatus. Most CMV-associated TCR beta chains appeared to be HLA-restricted in a later analysis, and the HLA associations seemed to be driven largely by CMV exposure. In a later analysis, HLA-associated TCR beta chains were found to be more clonally expanded and to have lower generation probabilities than equally common non-associated chains. Assigning TCR associations to individual alleles was difficult when HLA alleles, especially DR and DQ, strongly co-occurred. The earlier analysis of some 560 of the donors excluded some 15 rarely observed V segments, including chromosome 9 orphons, because counts were too low. A further reported finding was that TCR beta sequences accurately predicted the HLA-A and HLA-B alleles for most subjects in the first cohort. A later analysis associated about 16,000 TCR beta sequences with specific HLA alleles at a false discovery rate of 0.05. In a later analysis, TCR association rates were found to vary across HLA loci, with the most associated TCRs seen for DRB1 alleles and the fewest for HLA-C alleles. According to a later genetic analysis, donors in an Asian-associated ancestry cluster had fewer N-insertions in productive TCRs than the approximately 670-donor mean. Linkage disequilibrium might explain the correlated functional status among segregating V segments, but an unknown experimental factor could not be ruled out. Only TCR beta chains were sequenced in this cohort, and the absence of alpha or paired-chain data limited detectable features. Because HLA typing was unavailable for some donors at each locus, only the typed subset was used in association tests. The 87-base-pair reads could not distinguish some IMGT-functional V segments, including TRBV6-2 and TRBV6-3, so those segments were excluded. The study listed approximately 150 TCR beta chains as associated with cytomegalovirus. The authors suggested that the approach could potentially be extended to other disease states and immunological phenotypes. Roughly uniform sequencing depth across donors was assumed in presence/absence analyses, although this assumption may not hold. Three of the identified cytomegalovirus-associated TCR beta chains were confirmed in vitro to be specific for cytomegalovirus antigens. A cluster of highly shared sequence variants was judged likely to be a technical artifact of the sequencing pipeline. In a later genetic analysis, a missense DCLRE1C variant was associated with V-gene and J-gene trimming of TCR beta chains, and the association was replicated in an independent cohort. In both the original and validation cohorts, the classifier was reported to diagnose cytomegalovirus status with high specificity and sensitivity. In an earlier analysis of roughly 500 of the donors, most TCR beta V segments appeared in productive rearrangements about 87% or about 30% of the time, broadly matching IMGT annotations. While some public TCRs were present in many individuals, most TCR sequences turned up only very rarely across donors.

Library method: the immunoSEQ multiplex PCR assay. The multiplex PCR relied on a mix of 60 forward primers for TCR Vbeta segments and 13 reverse primers for TCR Jbeta segments. The CDR3 region of rearranged TCR beta genes was amplified from genomic DNA with a multiplex PCR assay. On the Illumina HiSeq System, the amplified TCR beta libraries were sequenced as 87-base-pair reads. The authors' pipeline ran thus. A later analysis tallied tens of millions of unique TCR beta chains across the 550 to 850 repertoires, and approximately 9.9 million of those chains were shared by two or more donors. A nearest-neighbor algorithm error-corrected the raw reads and collapsed the reads into unique sequences, merging closely related sequences to remove PCR and sequencing errors. To assign V, D and J gene segments, CDR3 sequences were aligned to IMGT reference sequences. For a sequence to be retained, at least a six-nucleotide match to both a V gene segment and a J gene segment was required. Rearrangements were called productive when the CDR3 lacked stop codons and stayed in frame with V and J; all others were non-productive. CDR3 was defined according to IMGT convention as the region running from the second conserved V-encoded cysteine to the conserved J-encoded phenylalanine. In an earlier analysis of some 550 of the donors, sequences lacking an unambiguous match to a single V gene segment were excluded. In an earlier analysis of roughly 600 of the donors, a V segment was called functional when productive rearrangements were above 56.7%, and segregating when the standard deviation between donors exceeded 5%. A statistical classification framework was built to diagnose cytomegalovirus status from the catalog of TCR beta chain sequences. In a later analysis, V and J genes were assigned by comparing TCR nucleotide sequences against IMGT/GENE-DB human TR gene sequences. In a later analysis, CDR3 sequences and most-parsimonious VDJ recombination scenarios were assigned using the TCRdist pipeline. A later analysis defined each TCR beta chain by its CDR3 amino acid sequence plus V-gene family, and excluded reads lacking a unique V-gene family. A later analysis removed several hundred highly shared, low-generation-probability nucleotide sequences to deal with suspected cross-contamination and a sequencing artifact. In a later analysis, a clonal expansion index for each public chain was calculated from normalized within-repertoire ranks of inferred template counts. In a later analysis, generation probabilities were computed using a VDJ recombination model fitted to out-of-frame rearrangements, and the results were checked against IGoR. In a later analysis, TCR-TCR, TCR-HLA and TCR-CMV co-occurrence was scored with hypergeometric tests, and a repertoire-size bias correction was applied to TCR pairs. In a later analysis, false discovery rates were estimated by permuting HLA or CMV assignments 20 times. In a later analysis, co-occurring TCRs were grouped using DBSCAN, with TCRdist sequence similarity added in when clustering inside HLA-allele-positive subsets. Co-occurrence clustering excluded repertoires with fewer than 30,000 or more than 120,000 public chains, plus five with anomalous nucleotide sharing. TCRdb took over this immuneACCESS table, retaining in-frame rearrangements with V and J assigned. Such tables are incomplete; in checked studies, under half of the missing clones stem from an unresolved V gene, and the remainder is unexplained. V and J calls and clone size are copied from that table; D and trimming were computed from the DNA. The sample table lists around 110,000 clones, 75% of them with a count of one. The ten largest clones represent 2.5% of the sample.

CDR1 is given as SNHLY and CDR2 as FYNNEI, both from the germline V gene. V trim: 2 bases; J trim: 5 bases; unmatched bases: 6. CDR3 length: 15 amino acids, cysteine to phenylalanine. Only the CDR3 portion is preserved as DNA: 45 bases, with reading frame beginning at the first base. The sequence derives from a middle-aged man in good health and CMV-seronegative. Here the chain combines TRBV2 and TRBJ1-5; TRBD1 lines up with 7 middle nucleotides. Sequences were obtained from PBMCs. The nucleotides are TGTGCCAGCAGTGAACGACAGGGAGATTATCAGCCCCAGCATTTT. Its translation reads: CASSERQGDYQPQHF.